The 30 T cell receptor beta chains in this list originate from one sample, sequenced in a study of PD-1 blockade in classical Hodgkin lymphoma. Relapse after autologous stem cell transplantation occurred in every patient, and brentuximab vedotin exposure varied. Only in-frame clones appear in the TCRdb table, and some are missing; sequencing was by immunoSEQ multiplex PCR. The sample includes approximately 21,000 clones, approximately 71% of them seen just once. The sequenced sample was peripheral blood mononuclear cells (PBMCs), obtained at baseline. Receptors originate from a human donor with classical Hodgkin lymphoma.

This clone showed up just a few times. The chain employs TRBV18 and TRBJ1-1; D is possibly TRBD1 (5 bases). The CDR3 sequence is 13 residues long. V lost 2 bases and J lost 5, with 9 bases in between. CDR1 is KGHSH and CDR2 is LQKENI in the germline V gene. The CDR3 region is CASSPKQATEAFF. DNA of the CDR3: TGTGCCAGCTCACCAAAACAGGCAACTGAAGCTTTCTTT.

This sequence joins TRBV5-6 and TRBJ2-7; 12 bases are a match to TRBD2. Trimming cost V 0 bases and J 7 bases; bases outside gene matches: 8. This CDR3 is built from 16 residues. Germline lookup yields CDR1 SGHDT and CDR2 YYEEEE. CDR3 amino acids: CASSLGGTSGREEQYF. In DNA form, the CDR3 reads TGTGCCAGCAGCTTGGGAGGGACTAGCGGGCGTGAAGAGCAGTACTTC.

The chain uses TRBV9 and TRBJ1-1; tentative D call: TRBD1 (6 bases). The CDR3 has 15 amino acids. CDR1 and CDR2 from the germline V gene are SGDLS and YYNGEE. Between the trimmed V and J ends, which lost 2 bases and 6 bases, there was a span of 17 bases. In DNA form, the CDR3 reads TGTGCCAGCAGCGTTGACCCGGGACAAAAATCTGAAGCTTTCTTT. Translating it yields CASSVDPGQKSEAFF.

To note about this clone: Its ends do not fully match the called genes, so a read error is possible. This chain joins TRBV2 and TRBJ1-1; the D gene is possibly TRBD1 (5 bases). In germline, CDR1 is SNHLY, CDR2 FYNNEI. CDR3 size: 13 residues. Here the CDR3 DNA reads TGTGCCAGCAGCGAAGGGGTGGGGGGTTACGCTTTCTTT. Amino acid sequence: CASSEGVGGYAFF.

This rearrangement joins TRBV4-2 to TRBJ2-2; the D is unclear. V shed 0 bases and J shed 6 bases, with 11 bases lying between them. Germline CDR1 LGHNA, CDR2 YNFKEQ. The CDR3 consists of 15 residues. The CDR3 DNA reads as TGTGCCAGCAGCCAAGAAGTCGGGTATCCCGGGGAGCTGTTTTTT. Its protein product is CASSQEVGYPGELFF.

The chain joins TRBV4-1 to TRBJ1-5; possibly TRBD1 for D (6 bases). Germline V gives CDR1 MGHRA, CDR2 YSYEKL. This CDR3 has 16 residues. Trimming took off 2 bases at V and 2 bases at J, with 13 bases between the two ends. The chain's CDR3 is CASSQSGQSGNQPQHF. CDR3 DNA sequence: TGCGCCAGCAGCCAATCAGGACAGTCGGGCAATCAGCCCCAGCATTTT.

Only a few counts were recorded for this clone. V gene TRBV5-1 combines with J gene TRBJ1-1; TRBD1 might be the D (6 bases). The CDR3 has 14 amino acids. CDR1 is SGHRS and CDR2 is YFSETQ in the germline V gene. V lost 1 base and J lost 0, with 7 bases in between. This chain's CDR3 is CASSLTGMNTEAFF. The CDR3 DNA follows: TGCGCCAGCAGCTTGACAGGGATGAACACTGAAGCTTTCTTT.

V usage is TRBV7-2 and J usage is TRBJ2-2; no definite D call. V was pared by 0 bases and J by 4 bases, with 9 bases between. The CDR3 has 15 residues. The germline CDR1 and CDR2 sequences are SGHTA and FQGNSA. CDR3 sequence reads: CASSLAGWATGELFF. CDR3 in DNA: TGTGCCAGCAGCTTAGCGGGATGGGCCACCGGGGAGCTGTTTTTT.

The CDR3 DNA is TGTGCCAGCAGTATATTGACAGGGTCGTCTGGAAACACCATATATTTT. This translates into CASSILTGSSGNTIYF. The V gene is TRBV6-6, the J gene TRBJ1-3, with TRBD1 identical over 7 bases. V dropped 5 bases and J dropped 1; count of bases not matched to a gene: 8. Germline V gene lookup returns CDR1 MNHNY and CDR2 SVGAGI (reference sequence). The CDR3 contains 16 residues.

The V gene is TRBV6-5, the J gene TRBJ2-1, with D possibly TRBD2 on 5 matching bases. Per the germline V gene, CDR1 is MNHEY and CDR2 is SVGAGI. V dropped 5 bases and J dropped 9 bases, with 20 bases sitting between them. There are 15 residues in the CDR3. This CDR3 is CASSTVGERVGEQFF. The CDR3 nucleotides read TGTGCCAGCAGTACGGTGGGAGAACGGGTCGGTGAGCAGTTCTTC.

This clone has a handful of counts. This rearrangement joins TRBV2 to TRBJ2-2; D remains unclear. Per germline, CDR1 SNHLY and CDR2 FYNNEI. Trimming removed 7 bases from V and 6 bases from J, with 12 bases in between. The CDR3 is made up of 13 amino acids. The CDR3 spells CASTPRFAGELFF. The CDR3 DNA follows: TGTGCCAGCACCCCTAGATTCGCCGGGGAGCTGTTTTTT.

The gene calls are TRBV4-3 and TRBJ2-1, with 7 bases lining up with TRBD2. The trim removed 4 bases at V and 9 bases at J, leaving 0 bases unmatched. The CDR3 is 11 residues long. Germline CDR1 reads LGHNA; CDR2 reads YSLEER. CDR3 region: CASSPGGEQFF. CDR3 in DNA: TGCGCCAGCAGCCCGGGGGGTGAGCAGTTCTTC.

V is TRBV7-9 and J is TRBJ2-7; no clear D. The CDR3 has 12 residues. Looked up from germline, CDR1 is SEHNR and CDR2 is FQNEAQ (reference sequence). The ends were cut back, 2 bases at V and 2 bases at J, with 4 bases in the middle. The CDR3 here is CASSLIPYEQYF. CDR3 DNA: TGTGCCAGCAGCTTAATCCCCTACGAGCAGTACTTC.

This clone was counted only a few times. This chain links TRBV12-2 with TRBJ2-3; TRBD2 is taken as the D call from the table, unchecked against the DNA. TRBV12-2 is noted as a pseudogene. The CDR3 contains 15 residues. CDR3: CASRPVFAGADTQYF. The CDR3 DNA is TGTGCAAGTCGCCCCGTTTTCGCGGGAGCAGATACGCAGTATTTT.

The chain couples TRBV7-2 to TRBJ2-1; weak D call: TRBD2 (6 bases). This CDR3 comprises 15 residues. Trimming cost V 5 bases and J 0 bases, with 11 bases left between them. Germline CDR1 SGHTA, CDR2 FQGNSA. The CDR3 protein is CASSPSGVSYNEQFF. CDR3 DNA sequence: TGTGCCAGCAGCCCTTCGGGAGTCTCCTACAATGAGCAGTTCTTC.

The rearrangement joins TRBV29-1 to TRBJ1-1; the D gene is possibly TRBD1 (5 bases). The V gene lost 4 bases and the J gene lost 8 bases, with 11 bases spanning the gap. CDR3 length equals 11 residues. Germline CDR1 SQVTM, CDR2 ANQGSEA. The CDR3 is CSVVRGIEAFF. The CDR3 coding sequence is TGCAGCGTTGTTCGGGGCATCGAAGCTTTCTTT.

The gene calls are TRBV5-1 and TRBJ2-2, with 14 bases matching TRBD2. The CDR3 extends over 15 amino acids. Trimming removed 6 bases from V and 6 bases from J; junction bases left unmatched: 4. Per the germline V gene, CDR1 is SGHRS and CDR2 is YFSETQ. Written as DNA, the CDR3 is TGCGCCAGCACGGGACTAGCGGGAGTGGCCGGGGAGCTGTTTTTT. Protein product: CASTGLAGVAGELFF.

The V and J genes are TRBV29-1 and TRBJ2-5; 9 bases align to TRBD1. The junction had 4 bases not matched to a gene; V was cut back by 1 base and J by 4 bases. The CDR3 is made up of 14 amino acids. Germline V gene sequence: CDR1 SQVTM, CDR2 ANQGSEA. The DNA of the CDR3 is TGCAGCGTTGAAGGGACAGGGGCGCGAGAGACCCAGTACTTC. As protein: CSVEGTGARETQYF.

The V and J genes are TRBV7-2 and TRBJ2-7; no definite D call. Trimming took 3 bases from V and 6 from J, leaving 6 bases between them. Germline CDR1 is SGHTA and CDR2 is FQGNSA. This CDR3 contains 11 residues. The CDR3 here is CASSFQFEQYF. CDR3 in DNA: TGTGCCAGCAGCTTCCAGTTCGAGCAGTACTTC.

The chain recombines TRBV7-9 with TRBJ2-2; D uncertain. Germline CDR1 and CDR2: SEHNR and FQNEAQ (reference sequence). The CDR3 covers 12 residues. Trimming left V 3 bases short and J 4 bases short, with 3 bases between. CDR3 DNA sequence: TGTGCCAGCAGCTTTGCCACCGGGGAGCTGTTTTTT. It translates to CASSFATGELFF.

The chain recombines TRBV9 with TRBJ2-4; 7 nucleotides align to TRBD2. The trim removed 3 bases at V and 1 base at J, leaving 7 bases unmatched. Germline CDR1 reads SGDLS; CDR2 reads YYNGEE. This CDR3 is built from 16 residues. The CDR3 region has the DNA TGTGCCAGCAGCGCGAAGGGAGGGGCGGCCAAAAACATTCAGTACTTC. Residues: CASSAKGGAAKNIQYF.

The chain is built from TRBV18 and TRBJ1-6; D uncertain. In germline, CDR1 is KGHSH, CDR2 LQKENI. The CDR3 spans 13 residues. Trimming removed 3 bases at V and 9 bases at J, with 9 bases between. As DNA, the CDR3 is TGTGCCAGCTCACCGGAGACTCGTTCACCCCTCCACTTT. It specifies CASSPETRSPLHF.

The chain has TRBV4-1 and TRBJ2-3; 8 positions agree with TRBD2. Looked up from germline, CDR1 is MGHRA and CDR2 is YSYEKL. CDR3 length: 14 residues. The trim removed 4 bases at V and 5 bases at J, leaving 5 bases unmatched. DNA for the CDR3: TGCGCCAGCAGCCTCGGACTAGCAGGAGATACGCAGTATTTT. It translates to CASSLGLAGDTQYF.

The V gene is TRBV18, the J gene TRBJ2-3; 11 nucleotides agree with TRBD1. Germline assignment: CDR1 KGHSH and CDR2 LQKENI. The junction had 13 bases not matched to a gene; V was cut back by 0 bases and J by 5 bases. CDR3 length: 19 residues. The CDR3 region is CASSPPDRGPVWLGDTQYF. The CDR3 DNA follows: TGTGCCAGCTCACCACCGGACAGGGGGCCGGTATGGTTAGGAGATACGCAGTATTTT.

The genes are TRBV19 and TRBJ2-1; 9 bases map to TRBD2. The CDR3 has 16 amino acids. In germline, CDR1 is LNHDA, CDR2 SQIVND (reference sequence). The V segment lost 1 base and the J segment 8 bases; nucleotides outside the gene matches: 9. The CDR3 region has the DNA TGTGCCAGTAGTATAGGGTTTAGCGGGAGAGGGGATGAGCAGTTCTTC. This codes for CASSIGFSGRGDEQFF.

This clone was seen a single time. The conserved phenylalanine or tryptophan normally closing the CDR3 is absent here, so this likely arose from a read error. V gene TRBV5-1 combines with J gene TRBJ1-4, with D uncertain. Trimming took 2 bases from V and 5 from J, leaving 10 bases between them. Germline V gene lookup returns CDR1 SGHRS and CDR2 YFSETQ. The CDR3 is made up of 14 amino acids. CDR3 coding DNA: TGCGCCAGCAGCTTAGGCGGGCCCAATGAAAAACTGTTTCTT. This sequence encodes CASSLGGPNEKLFL.

This sequence joins TRBV10-3 and TRBJ1-2; 7 bases align to TRBD1. This CDR3 region has 12 residues. Unmatched junction bases numbered 2, after V lost 3 bases and J lost 7 bases. CDR1 and CDR2 from the germline V gene are ENHRY and SYGVKD. The CDR3 DNA follows: TGTGCCATCAGTGAACCAGGGGGTGGCTACACCTTC. Translated: CAISEPGGGYTF.

This chain links TRBV4-3 with TRBJ2-7; D not resolved. The ends were cut back, 0 bases at V and 1 base at J, with 7 bases in the middle. The germline gives CDR1 LGHNA, CDR2 YSLEER. This CDR3 contains 14 residues. This CDR3 reads CASSQESGSYEQYF. In DNA form, the CDR3 reads TGCGCCAGCAGCCAAGAGTCTGGATCCTACGAGCAGTACTTC.

The chain combines TRBV5-6 with TRBJ2-3; D is undetermined. With 1 base removed from V and 6 bases from J, the gap between germline ends came to 3 bases. Germline values: CDR1 SGHDT, CDR2 YYEEEE. This CDR3 is built from 11 residues. CDR3 sequence (DNA): TGTGCCAGCAGCTTGAGGGATACGCAGTATTTT. It yields the protein CASSLRDTQYF.

The chain employs TRBV9 and TRBJ2-1; 7 bases are shared with TRBD2. The germline V gene has CDR1 SGDLS and CDR2 YYNGEE. This CDR3 has 16 residues. The V gene end was trimmed by 4 bases and the J gene end by 1 base; junction bases not matched to a gene: 8. As DNA, the CDR3 is TGTGCCAGCAGCCCAGACGAGCGGGGATCCTACAATGAGCAGTTCTTC. Translation gives CASSPDERGSYNEQFF.